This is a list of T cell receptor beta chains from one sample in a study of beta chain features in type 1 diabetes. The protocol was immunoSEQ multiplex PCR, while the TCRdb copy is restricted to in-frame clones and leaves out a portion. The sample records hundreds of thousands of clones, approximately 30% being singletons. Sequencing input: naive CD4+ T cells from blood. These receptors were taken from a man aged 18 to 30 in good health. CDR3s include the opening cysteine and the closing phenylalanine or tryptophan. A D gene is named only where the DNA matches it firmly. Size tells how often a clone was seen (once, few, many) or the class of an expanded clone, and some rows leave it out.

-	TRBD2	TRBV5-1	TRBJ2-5	CASSLAAGERETQYF	TGCGCCAGCAGCTTGGCGGCGGGAGAAAGGGAGACCCAGTACTTC
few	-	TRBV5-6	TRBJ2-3	CASSLDLWDTDTQYF	TGTGCCAGCAGCTTGGATCTGTGGGACACAGATACGCAGTATTTT
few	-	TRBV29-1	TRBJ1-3	CSADIGLSGNTIYF	TGCAGCGCCGATATAGGGCTCTCTGGAAACACCATATATTTT
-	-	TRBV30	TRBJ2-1	CAWSLTLKSYNEQFF	TGTGCCTGGAGTTTGACTCTTAAGTCCTACAATGAGCAGTTCTTC
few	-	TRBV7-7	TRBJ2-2	CASSLALQPDTGELFF	TGTGCCAGCAGCTTAGCGCTTCAGCCTGACACCGGGGAGCTGTTTTTT
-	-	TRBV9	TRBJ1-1	CASSVDPQPNTEAFF	TGTGCCAGCAGCGTAGATCCACAACCGAACACTGAAGCTTTCTTT
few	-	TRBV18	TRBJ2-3	CASSDGSPTDTQYF	TGTGCCAGCTCAGACGGGAGCCCCACAGATACGCAGTATTTT
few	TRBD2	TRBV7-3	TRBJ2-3	CASSFSGGRADTQYF	TGTGCCAGCAGCTTCTCGGGGGGTAGAGCAGATACGCAGTATTTT
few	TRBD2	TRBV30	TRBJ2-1	CAWRRVAGVYNEQFF	TGTGCCTGGAGAAGGGTAGCGGGAGTCTACAATGAGCAGTTCTTC
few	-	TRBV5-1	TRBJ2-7	CASSLVGYEQYF	TGCGCCAGCAGCTTGGTCGGCTACGAGCAGTACTTC
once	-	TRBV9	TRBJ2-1	CASSVIGGEQFF	TGTGCCAGCAGCGTAATCGGGGGTGAGCAGTTCTTC
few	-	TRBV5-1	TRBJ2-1	CASSLELGSYNEQFF	TGCGCCAGCAGCTTGGAACTAGGGTCCTACAATGAGCAGTTCTTC
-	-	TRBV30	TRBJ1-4	CAWKKITDNEKLFF	TGTGCCTGGAAAAAAATCACGGATAATGAAAAACTGTTTTTT
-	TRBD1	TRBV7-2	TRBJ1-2	CASSFRTGGYGYTF	TGTGCCAGCAGCTTCCGGACAGGGGGCTATGGCTACACCTTC
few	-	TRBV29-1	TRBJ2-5	CSVEESGKETQYF	TGCAGCGTTGAAGAGTCTGGGAAAGAGACCCAGTACTTC
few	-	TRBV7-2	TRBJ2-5	CASSLTGRQETQYF	TGTGCCAGCAGCTTAACTGGCAGACAAGAGACCCAGTACTTC
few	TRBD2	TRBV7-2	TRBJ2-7	CASRKPGTSYEQYF	TGTGCCAGTCGGAAGCCCGGGACTAGCTACGAGCAGTACTTC
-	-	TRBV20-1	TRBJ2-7	CSARGSYEQYF	TGCAGTGCTAGGGGCTCCTACGAGCAGTACTTC
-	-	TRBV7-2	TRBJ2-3	CASSPLRRPPASTDTQYF	TGTGCCAGCAGCCCCCTACGACGACCCCCGGCCAGCACAGATACGCAGTATTTT
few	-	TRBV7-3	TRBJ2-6	CASSLIPTVSGANVLTF	TGTGCCAGCAGCTTAATCCCGACAGTCTCTGGGGCCAACGTCCTGACTTTC
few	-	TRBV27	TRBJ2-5	CASSFPDRETQYF	TGTGCCAGCAGTTTCCCCGATCGGGAGACCCAGTACTTC
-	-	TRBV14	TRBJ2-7	CASSDNLGGSYEQYF	TGTGCCAGCAGCGACAACCTCGGGGGCTCCTACGAGCAGTACTTC
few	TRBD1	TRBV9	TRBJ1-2	CASSADLGQGYGYTF	TGTGCCAGCAGCGCCGATTTGGGACAGGGGTATGGCTACACCTTC
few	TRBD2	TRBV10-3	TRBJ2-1	CAISESGTSGISEFF	TGTGCCATCAGTGAGTCCGGGACTAGCGGGATTTCGGAGTTCTTC
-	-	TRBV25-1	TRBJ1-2	CASSEASSYGYTF	TGTGCCAGCAGTGAAGCCAGCTCCTATGGCTACACCTTC
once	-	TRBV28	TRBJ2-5	CASSFDRSQETQYF	TGTGCCAGCAGTTTTGACCGGTCCCAAGAGACCCAGTACTTC
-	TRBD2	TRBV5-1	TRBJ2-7	CASRGLAGRREQYF	TGCGCCAGCAGAGGTTTAGCGGGAAGGCGCGAGCAGTACTTC
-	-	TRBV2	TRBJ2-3	CASQLRDWTTDTQYF	TGTGCCAGCCAACTCCGGGACTGGACCACAGATACGCAGTATTTT
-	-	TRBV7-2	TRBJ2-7	CASSLANWSYEQYF	TGTGCCAGCAGCTTAGCCAATTGGTCCTACGAGCAGTACTTC
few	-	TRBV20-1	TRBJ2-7	CSARRVWEQYF	TGCAGTGCTAGGAGGGTTTGGGAGCAGTACTTC
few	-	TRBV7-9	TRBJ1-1	CASSVRGGAEAFF	TGTGCCAGCAGCGTGCGAGGAGGCGCTGAAGCTTTCTTT
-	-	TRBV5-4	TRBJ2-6	CASSSHVSGANVLTF	TGTGCCAGCAGCTCCCATGTCTCTGGGGCCAACGTCCTGACTTTC
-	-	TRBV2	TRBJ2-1	CASSVDLADEQFF	TGTGCCAGCAGTGTGGACCTCGCGGATGAGCAGTTCTTC
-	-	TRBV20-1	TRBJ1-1	CSPQGTEAFF	TGCAGTCCGCAGGGCACTGAAGCTTTCTTT
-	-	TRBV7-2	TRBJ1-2	CASSLLNGYTF	TGTGCCAGCAGCTTACTCAATGGCTACACCTTC
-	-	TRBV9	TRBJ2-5	CASSVGTLGETQYF	TGTGCCAGCAGCGTAGGGACTCTGGGGGAGACCCAGTACTTC
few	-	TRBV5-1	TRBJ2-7	CASSLVSGSYEQYF	TGCGCCAGCAGCTTGGTGTCAGGGTCCTACGAGCAGTACTTC
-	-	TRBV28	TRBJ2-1	CASRYPTSWSNEQFF	TGTGCCAGCAGATACCCCACTAGCTGGTCCAATGAGCAGTTCTTC
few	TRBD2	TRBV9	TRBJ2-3	CASSALGGRTDTQYF	TGTGCCAGCAGCGCCCTGGGCGGGAGAACAGATACGCAGTATTTT
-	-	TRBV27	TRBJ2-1	CASRTVYNEQFF	TGTGCCAGCAGGACAGTCTACAATGAGCAGTTCTTC
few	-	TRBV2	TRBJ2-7	CASSVLEQYF	TGTGCCAGCAGTGTACTGGAACAGTACTTC
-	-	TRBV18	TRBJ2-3	CASSPVAPLDTQYF	TGTGCCAGCTCACCAGTCGCTCCACTAGATACGCAGTATTTT
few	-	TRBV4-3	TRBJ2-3	CASSQVTGAGGTQYF	TGCGCCAGCAGCCAAGTGACGGGAGCGGGTGGTACGCAGTATTTT
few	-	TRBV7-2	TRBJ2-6	CASSRTSGANVLTF	TGTGCCAGCAGCCGGACCTCTGGGGCCAACGTCCTGACTTTC
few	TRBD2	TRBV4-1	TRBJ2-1	CASRRASGRGSEQFF	TGCGCCAGCAGGCGTGCTAGCGGGAGAGGGAGTGAGCAGTTCTTC
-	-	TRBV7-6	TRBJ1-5	CASSPWMTGGRNQPQHF	TGTGCCAGCAGCCCCTGGATGACAGGAGGGCGCAATCAGCCCCAGCATTTT
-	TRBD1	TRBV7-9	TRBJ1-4	CASSFGTGDEKLFF	TGTGCCAGCAGCTTCGGGACAGGGGATGAAAAACTGTTTTTT
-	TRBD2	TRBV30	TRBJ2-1	CAWSPGLAVYNEQFF	TGTGCCTGGAGTCCGGGACTAGCGGTTTACAATGAGCAGTTCTTC
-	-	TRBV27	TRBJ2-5	CASSARWEQSQYF	TGTGCCAGCAGTGCCCGATGGGAACAATCCCAGTACTTC
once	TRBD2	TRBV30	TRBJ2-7	CAWNRGGSANEQYF	TGTGCCTGGAATCGGGGCGGGAGTGCCAACGAGCAGTACTTC
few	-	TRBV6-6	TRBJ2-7	CASSSVSFGYEQYF	TGTGCCAGCAGTTCGGTCAGTTTCGGGTACGAGCAGTACTTC
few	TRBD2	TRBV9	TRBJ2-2	CASSGGTSGNTGELFF	TGTGCCAGCAGCGGAGGGACTAGCGGGAACACCGGGGAGCTGTTTTTT
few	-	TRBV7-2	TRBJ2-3	CASSLGRGNTQYF	TGTGCCAGCAGCTTAGGAAGGGGGAATACGCAGTATTTT
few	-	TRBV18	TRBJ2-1	CASSPPSGKSEQFF	TGTGCCAGCTCACCACCAAGTGGAAAGAGTGAGCAGTTCTTC
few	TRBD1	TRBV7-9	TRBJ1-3	CASTGGEFGNTIYF	TGTGCCAGCACAGGGGGCGAATTCGGAAACACCATATATTTT